The 7 T cell receptor beta chains presented below share a single source sample, sequenced in a study of T cell responses to AZD1222 COVID-19 vaccine. Repertoires were generated with immunoSEQ multiplex PCR, while TCRdb's copy carries only in-frame clones and drops some. The sample contains 120,000 to 150,000 clones, over 75% of which appear only once. Specimen: peripheral blood, collected 28 days after the second dose of the MenACWY control vaccine. Receptors originate from an adult who received the MenACWY meningococcal vaccine as a control.

With regard to this clone: The junction departs from the called germline gene at one end, perhaps through a read error. This rearrangement joins TRBV20-1 to TRBJ2-7; D may be TRBD2 (5 bases). The CDR3 contains 11 residues. The V gene's germline CDR1 is DFQATT and CDR2 SNEGSKA (reference sequence). CDR3 in amino acids: CSARDYPQQYF. The CDR3 region has the DNA TGCAGTGCGAGAGACTACCCCCAGCAGTACTTC.

This chain connects TRBV4-2 to TRBJ2-3, with 9 positions matching TRBD2. In germline, CDR1 is LGHNA, CDR2 YNFKEQ. V dropped 1 base and J dropped 5; count of bases not matched to a gene: 10. The CDR3 is 17 amino acids. The CDR3 DNA follows: TGTGCCAGCAGCCAAGTAGCAGCAGCGGGGGGTGGAGATACGCAGTATTTT. This translates into CASSQVAAAGGGDTQYF.

The chain has TRBV7-3 and TRBJ1-2, with D possibly TRBD1 on 5 matching bases. The CDR3 spans 13 residues. CDR1 is SGHTA and CDR2 is FQGTGA in the germline V gene. The germline V and J ends were trimmed by 1 base and 6 bases, with 9 bases remaining between them. The CDR3 region has the DNA TGTGCCAGCAGCTTAAGGCAGGGAGATGGCTACACCTTC. Residues: CASSLRQGDGYTF.

This sequence joins TRBV19 and TRBJ2-1; 7 nucleotides line up with TRBD2. The J segment lost 3 bases and the V segment lost 1 base, leaving 3 bases of the junction unmatched. This CDR3 region has 15 residues. Germline V CDR1 and CDR2: LNHDA, SQIVND (reference sequence). CDR3 region: CASSIGTSSYNEQFF. The CDR3 DNA sequence: TGTGCCAGTAGTATAGGGACTAGTAGCTACAATGAGCAGTTCTTC. Filled out from reference TRBV19 and TRBJ2-1, the complete variable domain reads DGGITQSPKYLFRKEGQNVTLSCEQNLNHDAMYWYRQDPGQGLRLIYYSQIVNDFQKGDIAEGYSVSREKKESFPLTVTSAQKNPTAFYLCASSIGTSSYNEQFFGPGTRLTVL.

In this sample, this clone turned up a few times. The chain links TRBV7-8 to TRBJ2-3, with D unresolved. The CDR3 loop spans 13 amino acids. The germline V gene has CDR1 SGHVS and CDR2 FQNEAQ. V was shortened by 5 bases and J by 5 bases, with 11 bases between the two germline ends. CDR3 in DNA: TGTGCCAGCAGCGTACTCAGAGGAGATACGCAGTATTTT. Translating it yields CASSVLRGDTQYF.

V is TRBV6-1 and J is TRBJ1-2, with a possible D match to TRBD1 (5 bases). Germline loops: CDR1 MNHNS, CDR2 SASEGT. The CDR3 consists of 12 residues. With 3 bases removed from V and 5 bases from J, the gap between germline ends came to 7 bases. In DNA, the CDR3 is TGTGCCAGCAGTGACAGGGTTTATGGCTACACCTTC. This translates into CASSDRVYGYTF.

In its sample, this clone was seen once. This chain connects TRBV18 to TRBJ1-1, with 8 positions matching TRBD1. The CDR3 sequence is 14 residues long. V lost 3 bases to trimming and J lost 5 bases; unmatched junction nucleotides: 5. CDR1 KGHSH and CDR2 LQKENI come from the germline V gene. CDR3 protein: CASSPWDRSTEAFF. The CDR3 nucleotides are TGTGCCAGCTCACCGTGGGACAGGTCAACTGAAGCTTTCTTT.